One and the same sample provided the 25 T cell receptor beta chains below, sequenced in a study of breast tumors, draining lymph nodes, adjacent tissues. Samples came from axillary lymph nodes draining the breast cancer. TCRdb redid the calling of the multiplex PCR reads with MiXCR, one entry per CDR3 protein. Of around 300,000 distinct CDR3 sequences listed, around 30% are singletons. Sequencing was carried out using axillary lymph node tissue. Every receptor here comes from a female donor with breast cancer. Some clones in this sample may be carry-over from other donors' samples.

This clonotype was seen repeatedly, ten times or more. The chain combines TRBV5-1 with TRBJ2-5; 13 bases agree with TRBD2. Germline lookup yields CDR1 SGHRS and CDR2 YFSETQ. V lost 2 bases to trimming and J lost 7 bases; unmatched junction nucleotides: 5. The CDR3 totals 15 residues. CDR3 sequence: CASSLGLAGAGTQYF. The CDR3, as DNA: TGCGCCAGCAGCTTAGGACTAGCGGGAGCCGGGACCCAGTACTTC.

This clonotype was detected many times. This chain links TRBV6-1 with TRBJ2-1; 7 positions match TRBD2. Germline V gene lookup returns CDR1 MNHNS and CDR2 SASEGT. V was clipped by 7 bases and J by 4 bases; unmatched bases: 10. This CDR3 comprises 15 residues. The CDR3 sequence: CASIEALADYNEQFF. The CDR3 DNA reads TGTGCCAGCATAGAAGCGCTAGCGGATTACAATGAGCAGTTCTTC.

In its sample, this clonotype was seen many times. The chain joins TRBV20-1 to TRBJ1-5, with D unclear. The V end was cut by 3 bases, the J end by 4 bases, with 10 bases between. The CDR3 runs to 13 residues. Germline CDR1 DFQATT, CDR2 SNEGSKA (reference sequence). CDR3 coding DNA: TGCAGTGCTAGGCGCCTTAAAAATCAGCCCCAGCATTTT. This codes for CSARRLKNQPQHF.

As regards this clonotype: A much more abundant neighbour one base away suggests this may be a read error. The rearrangement uses TRBV20-1 and TRBJ2-1; D is unclear. Germline V CDR1 and CDR2: DFQATT, SNEGSKA (reference sequence). The length of the CDR3 is 14 residues. The CDR3 DNA reads as TGCAGTGCTAGACTACGGCGGACCTACAATGGGCAGTTCTTC. Residues: CSARLRRTYNGQFF.

This clonotype was detected only once. Given the absence of the conserved phenylalanine or tryptophan at the CDR3 end, a read error is likely. The DNA is omitted, as the CDR3 cannot be located on it reliably, and the CDR3 follows TCRdb's listing. The chain joins TRBV7-2 to TRBJ1-4; the DNA was not compared with TRBD1, the D call given in the table. Germline loops: CDR1 SGHTA, CDR2 FQGNSA. The CDR3 is 10 amino acids in total, end residues counted. CDR3 sequence reads: CASSLNGGST.

The rearrangement uses TRBV14 and TRBJ2-4; 9 bases are a match to TRBD2. This CDR3 has 17 amino acids. Germline CDR1 is SGHDN and CDR2 is FVKESK. V gave up 0 bases and J gave up 7 bases; unmatched junction bases: 10. The DNA of the CDR3 is TGTGCCAGCAGCCAAGATCATGCGGGACTAGCAACCAACATTCAGTACTTC. Translation gives CASSQDHAGLATNIQYF.

This clonotype was seen ten or more times. The chain has TRBV12-3 or TRBV12-4 and TRBJ2-5; TRBD1 might be the D (6 bases). CDR3 length: 14 residues. The V end was cut by 4 bases, the J end by 9 bases, with 18 bases between. CDR3 region: CASSSRGQFGAQYF. CDR3 bases: TGTGCCAGCAGTTCGCGAGGACAGTTCGGAGCCCAGTACTTC.

This clonotype was seen only a few times. V is TRBV28 and J is TRBJ1-5; TRBD1 aligns across 7 bases. In germline, CDR1 is MDHEN, CDR2 SYDVKM. The CDR3 has 16 amino acids. V lost 6 bases to trimming and J lost 3 bases; unmatched junction nucleotides: 11. CDR3 protein: CASRKITTGINQPQHF. CDR3 nucleotide sequence: TGTGCCAGCAGGAAAATAACGACAGGGATCAATCAGCCCCAGCATTTT.

This clonotype showed up just a few times. The chain recombines TRBV30 with TRBJ2-3; 9 positions match TRBD2. The CDR3 is 16 amino acids. The germline V gene has CDR1 GTSNPN and CDR2 SVGIG (reference sequence). Losses at the gene ends were 1 base for V and 3 bases for J; bases not matched to a gene: 8. As DNA, the CDR3 is TGTGCCTGGAGTGAAGGGGTAGCGGGGGTAACAGATACGCAGTATTTT. Translating gives CAWSEGVAGVTDTQYF.

This clonotype has just a few counts. The V gene is TRBV15, the J gene TRBJ2-5; D remains unclear. Germline V lookup: CDR1 LNHNV, CDR2 YYDKDF (reference sequence). Trimming left V 7 bases short and J 5 bases short, with 17 bases between. This CDR3 region has 14 residues. The CDR3 loop is CATNEARPQETQYF. The CDR3 DNA is TGTGCCACCAACGAAGCCAGGCCGCAGGAGACCCAGTACTTC.

This chain links TRBV29-1 with TRBJ2-6, with 13 bases lining up with TRBD2. V lost 7 bases, J lost 4 bases, and 10 bases stayed unmatched. The V gene's germline CDR1 is SQVTM and CDR2 ANQGSEA. CDR3 length equals 17 residues. The CDR3 DNA reads TGCAGCGCCCCGACTAGCGGGAGGTCTGGAGGGGCCAACGTCCTGACTTTC. This gives the protein CSAPTSGRSGGANVLTF.

The J gene is TRBJ2-6, the V gene TRBV5-1; D is undetermined. The CDR3 extends over 14 amino acids. Germline V CDR1 and CDR2: SGHRS, YFSETQ. Trimming took 2 bases from V and 1 from J, leaving 4 bases between them. The CDR3 nucleotides read TGCGCCAGCAGCTTAGAATCTGGGGCCAACGTCCTGACTTTC. This gives the protein CASSLESGANVLTF. Full variable domain (outside the CDR3, taken from reference TRBV5-1 and TRBJ2-6): KAGVTQTPRYLIKTRGQQVTLSCSPISGHRSVSWYQQTPGQGLQFLFEYFSETQRNKGNFPGRFSGRQFSNSRSEMNVSTLELGDSALYLCASSLESGANVLTFGAGSRLTVL.

As for this clonotype: A read error may account for a junction end that differs from germline. This chain uses TRBV30 with TRBJ2-2; D possibly uses TRBD1 or TRBD2 (5 bases each). Germline lookup yields CDR1 GTSNPN and CDR2 SVGIG (reference sequence). The CDR3 has 14 amino acids. The CDR3 DNA is TGTGCCTGGAGTGTAAGCAGGGCCTCCGGGGAGCTGTCTTTT. It encodes CAWSVSRASGELSF.

At least ten counts were recorded for this clonotype. The chain couples TRBV4-1 to TRBJ1-6, with 9 positions matching TRBD1. With 2 bases clipped from V and 6 bases from J, the junction kept 11 bases outside the gene matches. Germline V gives CDR1 MGHRA, CDR2 YSYEKL. The CDR3 covers 18 residues. CDR3 sequence: CASSQPQDRGPSNSPLHF. The CDR3 nucleotides are TGCGCCAGCAGCCAACCCCAGGACAGGGGTCCTTCTAATTCACCCCTCCACTTT.

The rearrangement joins TRBV5-5 to TRBJ2-7; 10 nucleotides agree with TRBD2. This CDR3 is 14 amino acids long. Germline CDR1 SGHKS, CDR2 YYEKEE (reference sequence). Trimming at V came to 3 bases and at J to 6 bases, leaving 6 bases not matched to a gene. The CDR3 region has the DNA TGTGCCAGCAGCTCCACTAGCGGGGCCTCCGAGCAGTACTTC. The encoded protein is CASSSTSGASEQYF.

This clonotype was counted between two and nine times. The CDR3 region has the DNA TGCAGCGTTGAGGAACAGGCGAACACTGAAGCTTTCTTT. Translation: CSVEEQANTEAFF. The chain combines TRBV29-1 with TRBJ1-1, with D perhaps TRBD1 (5 bases). Germline V lookup: CDR1 SQVTM, CDR2 ANQGSEA. The CDR3 extends over 13 amino acids. V dropped 3 bases and J dropped 1 base, with 9 bases sitting between them.

In this sample, this clonotype turned up many times. This sequence joins TRBV2 and TRBJ1-2; D uncertain. The CDR3 totals 14 residues. CDR1 SNHLY and CDR2 FYNNEI come from the germline V gene. Trimming pared 4 bases from V and 0 bases from J, leaving 9 bases between. DNA for the CDR3: TGTGCCAGCAGTGGGTCTGGAGCTAACTATGGCTACACCTTC. Protein: CASSGSGANYGYTF.

The chain couples TRBV7-8 to TRBJ2-5; 7 bases match TRBD1. With 5 bases clipped from V and 5 bases from J, the junction kept 11 bases outside the gene matches. This CDR3 has 15 residues. The germline CDR1 and CDR2 sequences are SGHVS and FQNEAQ. CDR3 bases: TGTGCCAGCAGCCTGGGACAGAATACGGGGGAGACCCAGTACTTC. This sequence encodes CASSLGQNTGETQYF.

This chain joins TRBV27 and TRBJ1-2; the match to TRBD1 covers 9 bases. Germline CDR1 MNHEY, CDR2 SMNVEV (reference sequence). The V segment lost 4 bases and the J segment 6 bases; nucleotides outside the gene matches: 6. This CDR3 has 14 amino acids. The DNA of the CDR3 is TGTGCCAGCAGTTCGGGACAGGGCTGGAATGGCTACACCTTC. Translating it yields CASSSGQGWNGYTF.

The chain employs TRBV12-2 and TRBJ1-2; the tabulated D call, TRBD1, remains unverified against the DNA. TRBV12-2 counts as a pseudogene. This CDR3 is 19 amino acids long. CDR3 amino acids: CASRSSPPGSADRGGKYTF. The DNA of the CDR3 is TGTGCAAGTCGCTCTAGCCCCCCCGGGTCGGCCGACAGAGGAGGGAAGTACACCTTC.

This clonotype has only a few counts. The chain couples TRBV20-1 to TRBJ1-1; D gene unclear. The V end lost 3 bases, the J end lost 2 bases, and 13 bases lay between the germline ends. CDR3 length equals 14 residues. Germline values: CDR1 DFQATT, CDR2 SNEGSKA (reference sequence). The CDR3 loop is CSASVVGSNTEAFF. CDR3 nucleotides: TGCAGTGCTAGTGTGGTAGGGTCTAACACTGAAGCTTTCTTT.

This chain links TRBV9 with TRBJ1-2, with a weak D call TRBD1 (6 bases). This CDR3 contains 15 residues. Trimming took off 3 bases at V and 1 base at J, with 13 bases between the two ends. Looked up from germline, CDR1 is SGDLS and CDR2 is YYNGEE. CDR3 region: CASSETAGDNYGYTF. CDR3 coding DNA: TGTGCCAGCAGCGAAACCGCAGGGGATAACTATGGCTACACCTTC.

The chain carries TRBV18 and TRBJ2-7; 8 bases are shared with TRBD1. The V and J ends lost 4 bases and 3 bases, in that order; junction bases with no gene match: 5. This CDR3 contains 14 residues. Germline lookup yields CDR1 KGHSH and CDR2 LQKENI. Written as DNA, the CDR3 is TGTGCCAGCTCACGGACAGGGCTGATCTACGAGCAGTACTTC. This sequence encodes CASSRTGLIYEQYF.

This CDR3 is CASSSYREGGYTF. In DNA, the CDR3 is TGTGCCAGCAGTTCCTACCGAGAGGGTGGCTACACCTTC. V is TRBV27 and J is TRBJ1-2; D unresolved. This CDR3 spans 13 amino acids. Germline V gene lookup returns CDR1 MNHEY and CDR2 SMNVEV (reference sequence). Trimming shortened V by 4 bases and J by 7 bases, and 13 bases separated the two germline ends.

This clonotype was counted many times. This chain joins TRBV7-3 and TRBJ2-2; TRBD1 agrees at 10 bases. Germline assignment: CDR1 SGHTA and CDR2 FQGTGA. V lost 1 base and J lost 6; bases outside the gene matches: 2. The CDR3 runs to 15 residues. The CDR3 nucleotides read TGTGCCAGCAGCTTAAAGGGACAGGGGTCCGGGGAGCTGTTTTTT. Its translation is CASSLKGQGSGELFF. The full variable domain, in which reference TRBV7-3 and TRBJ2-2 provide the parts outside the CDR3, is GAGVSQTPSNKVTEKGKYVELRCDPISGHTALYWYRQSLGQGPEFLIYFQGTGAADDSGLPNDRFFAVRPEGSVSTLKIQRTERGDSAVYLCASSLKGQGSGELFFGEGSRLTVL.